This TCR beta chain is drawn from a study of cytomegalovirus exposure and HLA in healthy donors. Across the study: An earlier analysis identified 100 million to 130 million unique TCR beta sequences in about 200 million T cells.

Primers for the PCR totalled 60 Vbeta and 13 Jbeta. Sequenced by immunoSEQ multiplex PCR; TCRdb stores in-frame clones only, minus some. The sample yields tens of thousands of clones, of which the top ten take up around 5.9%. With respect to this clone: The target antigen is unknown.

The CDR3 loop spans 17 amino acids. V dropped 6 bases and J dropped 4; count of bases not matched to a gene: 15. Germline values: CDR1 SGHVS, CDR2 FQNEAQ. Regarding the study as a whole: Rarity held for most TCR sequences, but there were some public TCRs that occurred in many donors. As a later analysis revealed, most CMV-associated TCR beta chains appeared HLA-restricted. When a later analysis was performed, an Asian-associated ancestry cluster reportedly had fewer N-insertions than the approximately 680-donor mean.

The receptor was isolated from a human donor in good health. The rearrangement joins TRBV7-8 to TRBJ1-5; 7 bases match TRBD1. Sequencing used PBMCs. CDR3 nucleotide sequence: TGTGCCAGCAGTCGCGGGCGATGGGACAGCTCAAATCAGCCCCAGCATTTT. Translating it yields CASSRGRWDSSNQPQHF. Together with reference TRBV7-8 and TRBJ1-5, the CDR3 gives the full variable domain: GAGVSQSPRYKVAKRGQDVALRCDPISGHVSLFWYQQALGQGPEFLTYFQNEAQLDKSGLPSDRFFAERPEGSVSTLKIQRTQQEDSAVYLCASSRGRWDSSNQPQHFGDGTRLSIL.